This TCR beta chain appears in the sequencing data of a study of cytomegalovirus exposure and HLA in healthy donors. Study-wide results and limits: Cytomegalovirus-associated status was assigned to 164 TCR beta chains. Most CMV-associated TCR beta chains were later found to appear HLA-restricted. Sequence variants that were highly shared formed a cluster that was likely a sequencing artifact.

The CDR3 loop spans 19 amino acids. Trimming removed 7 bases from V and 0 bases from J; junction bases left unmatched: 16. Germline V gene data show CDR1 as LNHDA and CDR2 as SQIVND (reference sequence). Despite likely unrecorded immune exposures, the donors were nominally healthy at the time of sampling. This clone was picked up a small number of times. Its antigen is undetermined. A multiplex PCR was run with 60 Vbeta primers and 13 Jbeta primers. Repertoires were generated with immunoSEQ multiplex PCR, while TCRdb's copy carries only in-frame clones and drops some. The table lists 140,000 or so clones, approximately 79% of them singletons.

Sequencing was performed on PBMCs. The chain couples TRBV19 to TRBJ1-5; TRBD1 agrees at 9 bases. The TCR was taken from a woman aged 25 to 39 in good health and CMV-seronegative. CDR3 nucleotides: TGTGCCAGTACCGGGGAACAGGGGGCTCCCCTGTATAGCAATCAGCCCCAGCATTTT. Amino acids: CASTGEQGAPLYSNQPQHF.